This entry concerns a single T cell receptor (beta chain). The data are from a study of blood T cell repertoires in COVID-19. The CDR3 covers 15 residues. V lost 3 bases and J lost 3; bases outside the gene matches: 6. Looked up from germline, CDR1 is SGHAT and CDR2 is FQDESV (reference sequence). The table came from immunoSEQ multiplex PCR; TCRdb's copy has only in-frame clones and leaves some out. The sample lists 300,000 to 500,000 clones, roughly 88% seen once, with more than 0.85% in the top ten. The TCR sequence derives from a woman aged 25-40 years with acute COVID-19. The V call is TRBV11-1, the J call TRBJ1-2; 8 bases align to TRBD1. The sample comprised PBMCs or T cells enriched from blood (not recorded which). The CDR3 is CASSFGDRGDYGYTF. The CDR3 region has the DNA TGTGCCAGCAGCTTCGGAGACAGGGGTGACTATGGCTACACCTTC.